This T cell receptor (beta chain) was retrieved from a study of regulatory T cells in long-lasting Graves disease. Study-wide context: Over 5 years of antithyroid drugs plus positive TSH receptor antibodies defined persistent Graves' disease. Study conclusions and caveats: Persistent Graves' disease cases displayed lower TCR diversity than newly diagnosed ones. Peripheral blood was the sole material, not thyroid tissue.

In germline, CDR1 is ENHRY, CDR2 SYGVKD. V lost 5 bases to trimming and J lost 5 bases, with 10 bases between them. This CDR3 has 13 residues. Regarding time point: persistent/refractory GD, antithyroid drugs over 5 years with positive TRAb. The TCR library was made from RNA extracted from PBMCs. This clonotype occurred many times. Its antigen remains unidentified. Through Arm-PCR of CDR3 regions and iRepertoire HTBI primers, TCR beta libraries were built. One entry per CDR3 protein results from TCRdb running MiXCR on the multiplex PCR reads. The top ten hold approximately 25% of the sample, which has roughly 450,000 distinct CDR3 sequences, 23% seen once.

Sequences were derived from peripheral blood mononuclear cells (PBMCs), sampled when the disease was refractory, from a patient treated with antithyroid drugs. The TCR comes from a female donor with Graves disease. The chain recombines TRBV10-3 with TRBJ1-5, with D hard to call. CDR3 DNA: TGTGCCATCAGTATAGACAAAGATCAGCCCCAGCATTTT. Protein: CAISIDKDQPQHF.